Listed below are T cell receptor beta chains from one sample, sequenced in a study of T cell changes during pregnancy in multiple sclerosis. Method: immunoSEQ multiplex PCR; TCRdb's copy keeps in-frame clones and lacks some. The sample shows about 23,000 clones, 75% to 90% of them seen only once. The input for sequencing was CD4+ T cells from peripheral blood mononuclear cells, taken in the first trimester of pregnancy. Source of these receptors: a female donor in good health, enrolled as a control in a pregnancy study. CDR3s include the opening cysteine and the closing phenylalanine or tryptophan. Fields, in order: D gene, clone size, V gene, J gene, CDR3 protein, CDR3 DNA. The D gene is left open where the match is weak. Clone size is stated in some rows and not others, as once, few, many or a class when expanded.

d_gene: NA; abundance: NA; v_gene: TRBV7-2; j_gene: TRBJ2-3; CDR3aa: CASSSDIGRDTQYF; CDR3nt: TGTGCCAGCAGCTCCGACATTGGGCGTGATACGCAGTATTTT
d_gene: TRBD2; abundance: NA; v_gene: TRBV13; j_gene: TRBJ2-1; CDR3aa: CASSRLETLAGGPLGDEQFF; CDR3nt: TGTGCCAGCAGCCGCCTTGAGACCCTAGCGGGAGGGCCACTCGGGGATGAGCAGTTCTTC
d_gene: TRBD1; abundance: NA; v_gene: TRBV5-1; j_gene: TRBJ2-7; CDR3aa: CASSRDRGPEQYF; CDR3nt: TGCGCCAGCAGCCGGGACAGGGGCCCCGAGCAGTACTTC
d_gene: NA; abundance: NA; v_gene: TRBV29-1; j_gene: TRBJ2-7; CDR3aa: CSVDQGGVGEQYF; CDR3nt: TGCAGCGTTGATCAGGGTGGCGTTGGCGAGCAGTACTTC
d_gene: TRBD2; abundance: NA; v_gene: TRBV7-6; j_gene: TRBJ2-3; CDR3aa: CASSATSGGVTDTQYF; CDR3nt: TGTGCCAGCAGCGCCACTAGCGGGGGGGTTACAGATACGCAGTATTTT
d_gene: TRBD1; abundance: NA; v_gene: TRBV12-5; j_gene: TRBJ1-5; CDR3aa: CASGLIRTGDPQPQHF; CDR3nt: TGTGCTAGTGGTTTGATACGGACAGGGGACCCACAGCCCCAGCATTTT
d_gene: NA; abundance: NA; v_gene: TRBV9; j_gene: TRBJ2-1; CDR3aa: CASSVTHLTYNEQFF; CDR3nt: TGTGCCAGCAGCGTAACTCATTTAACGTACAATGAGCAGTTCTTC
d_gene: NA; abundance: NA; v_gene: TRBV5-1; j_gene: TRBJ2-7; CDR3aa: CASSLPGKDEQYF; CDR3nt: TGCGCCAGCAGCTTGCCGGGGAAGGACGAGCAGTACTTC
d_gene: NA; abundance: NA; v_gene: TRBV7-2; j_gene: TRBJ1-3; CDR3aa: CASSLDARRDGTTGNTIYF; CDR3nt: TGTGCCAGCAGCTTAGACGCCCGCCGAGACGGTACTACAGGAAACACCATATATTTT
d_gene: NA; abundance: NA; v_gene: TRBV27; j_gene: TRBJ1-6; CDR3aa: CASTSRGSSSPLHF; CDR3nt: TGTGCCAGCACCAGTAGGGGAAGCAGTTCACCCCTCCACTTT
d_gene: TRBD1; abundance: NA; v_gene: TRBV7-6; j_gene: TRBJ2-2; CDR3aa: CASSLVAQGVGELFF; CDR3nt: TGTGCCAGCAGCTTAGTCGCGCAGGGGGTCGGGGAGCTGTTTTTT
d_gene: TRBD1; abundance: NA; v_gene: TRBV5-4; j_gene: TRBJ1-2; CDR3aa: CASTRAGGRVFYGYTF; CDR3nt: TGTGCCAGCACCAGGGCAGGGGGACGGGTATTCTATGGCTACACCTTC
d_gene: NA; abundance: once; v_gene: TRBV7-2; j_gene: TRBJ2-7; CDR3aa: CASSLVGGGLVYEQYF; CDR3nt: TGTGCCAGCAGCTTAGTAGGGGGGGGGCTAGTCTACGAGCAGTACTTC
d_gene: NA; abundance: NA; v_gene: TRBV5-6; j_gene: TRBJ1-1; CDR3aa: CASSSRRILNTEAFF; CDR3nt: TGTGCCAGCAGCTCTCGACGGATACTAAACACTGAAGCTTTCTTT
d_gene: TRBD1; abundance: NA; v_gene: TRBV5-5; j_gene: TRBJ2-5; CDR3aa: CASSFTGGQETQYF; CDR3nt: TGTGCCAGCAGCTTCACAGGGGGGCAAGAGACCCAGTACTTC
d_gene: NA; abundance: NA; v_gene: TRBV5-6; j_gene: TRBJ2-5; CDR3aa: CASSLGPGSRETQYF; CDR3nt: TGTGCCAGCAGCTTGGGGCCAGGATCGCGAGAGACCCAGTACTTC
d_gene: NA; abundance: few; v_gene: TRBV5-5; j_gene: TRBJ1-1; CDR3aa: CASSLDFTEAFF; CDR3nt: TGTGCCAGCAGCTTGGACTTTACTGAAGCTTTCTTT
d_gene: TRBD1; abundance: NA; v_gene: TRBV28; j_gene: TRBJ1-1; CDR3aa: CASGISGTGVDGGTEAFF; CDR3nt: TGTGCCAGCGGCATCTCCGGGACAGGGGTCGACGGCGGGACTGAAGCTTTCTTT
d_gene: TRBD1; abundance: NA; v_gene: TRBV5-1; j_gene: TRBJ1-1; CDR3aa: CASSLTTGGEVNTEAFF; CDR3nt: TGCGCCAGCAGCCTCACGACAGGGGGCGAGGTGAACACTGAAGCTTTCTTT
d_gene: NA; abundance: NA; v_gene: TRBV7-9; j_gene: TRBJ2-5; CDR3aa: CASSLGTRGQETQYF; CDR3nt: TGTGCCAGCAGCTTAGGGACAAGGGGCCAAGAGACCCAGTACTTC
d_gene: TRBD2; abundance: NA; v_gene: TRBV2; j_gene: TRBJ2-7; CDR3aa: CASSPFRPASGGLYEQYF; CDR3nt: TGTGCCAGCAGCCCTTTTCGCCCTGCTAGCGGGGGCCTCTACGAGCAGTACTTC
d_gene: NA; abundance: NA; v_gene: TRBV5-1; j_gene: TRBJ2-5; CDR3aa: CASSQGSVETQYF; CDR3nt: TGCGCCAGCAGTCAGGGATCGGTAGAGACCCAGTACTTC
d_gene: TRBD1; abundance: NA; v_gene: TRBV4-3; j_gene: TRBJ1-2; CDR3aa: CASSAAGPGTVHGYTF; CDR3nt: TGCGCCAGCAGCGCCGCGGGGCCCGGGACAGTACATGGCTACACCTTC
d_gene: NA; abundance: NA; v_gene: TRBV4-1; j_gene: TRBJ1-1; CDR3aa: CASRGLLKNTEAFF; CDR3nt: TGCGCCAGCAGGGGCCTCTTGAAGAACACTGAAGCTTTCTTT
d_gene: TRBD2; abundance: NA; v_gene: TRBV19; j_gene: TRBJ2-1; CDR3aa: CASSPLAGEGNEQFF; CDR3nt: TGTGCCAGTAGTCCCCTAGCGGGAGAGGGGAATGAGCAGTTCTTC
d_gene: TRBD1; abundance: NA; v_gene: TRBV2; j_gene: TRBJ1-5; CDR3aa: CASSAGQGGQPQHF; CDR3nt: TGTGCCAGCAGTGCAGGGCAGGGGGGTCAGCCCCAGCATTTT
d_gene: TRBD2; abundance: once; v_gene: TRBV5-1; j_gene: TRBJ2-5; CDR3aa: CASSPRTSGRGGETQYF; CDR3nt: TGCGCCAGCAGCCCGAGGACTAGCGGGAGGGGCGGAGAGACCCAGTACTTC
d_gene: TRBD1; abundance: NA; v_gene: TRBV6-4; j_gene: TRBJ2-5; CDR3aa: CASTKGTAQETQYF; CDR3nt: TGTGCCAGCACTAAAGGGACAGCTCAAGAGACCCAGTACTTC
d_gene: TRBD1; abundance: NA; v_gene: TRBV30; j_gene: TRBJ1-2; CDR3aa: CAWTLGGTGGFSYGYTF; CDR3nt: TGTGCCTGGACCTTAGGGGGCACTGGGGGCTTCTCCTATGGCTACACCTTC